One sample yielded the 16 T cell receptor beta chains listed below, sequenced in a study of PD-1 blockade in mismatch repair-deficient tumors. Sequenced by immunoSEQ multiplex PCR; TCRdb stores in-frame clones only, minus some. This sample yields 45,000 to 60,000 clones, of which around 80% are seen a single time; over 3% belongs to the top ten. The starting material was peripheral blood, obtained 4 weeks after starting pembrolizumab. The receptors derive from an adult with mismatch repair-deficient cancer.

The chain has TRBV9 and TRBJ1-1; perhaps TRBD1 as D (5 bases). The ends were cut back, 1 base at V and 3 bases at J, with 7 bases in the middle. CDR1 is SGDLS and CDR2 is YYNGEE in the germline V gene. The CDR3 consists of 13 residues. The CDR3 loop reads CASSVRGHTEAFF. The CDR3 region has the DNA TGTGCCAGCAGCGTACGGGGACACACTGAAGCTTTCTTT.

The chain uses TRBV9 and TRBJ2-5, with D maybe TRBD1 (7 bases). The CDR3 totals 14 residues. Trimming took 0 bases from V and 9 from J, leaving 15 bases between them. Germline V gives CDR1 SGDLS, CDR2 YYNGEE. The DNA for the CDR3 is TGTGCCAGCAGCGTAGGGGGGGACAGCAGGGCCCAGTACTTC. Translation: CASSVGGDSRAQYF. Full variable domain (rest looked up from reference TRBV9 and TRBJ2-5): DSGVTQTPKHLITATGQRVTLRCSPRSGDLSVYWYQQSLDQGLQFLIQYYNGEERAKGNILERFSAQQFPDLHSELNLSSLELGDSALYFCASSVGGDSRAQYFGPGTRLLVL.

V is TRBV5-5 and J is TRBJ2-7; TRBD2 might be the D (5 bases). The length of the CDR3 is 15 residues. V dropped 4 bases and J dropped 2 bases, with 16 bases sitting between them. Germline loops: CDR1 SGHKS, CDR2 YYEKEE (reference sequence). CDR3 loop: CASSPLGRAAYEQYF. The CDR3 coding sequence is TGTGCCAGCAGCCCACTAGGCCGGGCCGCCTACGAGCAGTACTTC. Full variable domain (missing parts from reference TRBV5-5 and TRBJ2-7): DAGVTQSPTHLIKTRGQQVTLRCSPISGHKSVSWYQQVLGQGPQFIFQYYEKEERGRGNFPDRFSARQFPNYSSELNVNALLLGDSALYLCASSPLGRAAYEQYFGPGTRLTVT.

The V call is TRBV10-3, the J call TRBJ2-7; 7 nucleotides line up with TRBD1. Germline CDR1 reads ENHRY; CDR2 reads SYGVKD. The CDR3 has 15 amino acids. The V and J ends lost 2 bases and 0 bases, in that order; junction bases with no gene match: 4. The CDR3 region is CAISEGTDFSYEQYF. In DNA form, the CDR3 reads TGTGCCATCAGTGAGGGGACAGATTTCTCCTACGAGCAGTACTTC.

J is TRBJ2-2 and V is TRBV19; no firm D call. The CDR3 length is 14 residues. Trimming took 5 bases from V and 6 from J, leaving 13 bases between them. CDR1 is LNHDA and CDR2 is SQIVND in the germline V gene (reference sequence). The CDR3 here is CASSGQSQAGELFF. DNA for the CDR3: TGTGCCAGTAGTGGCCAGAGTCAGGCCGGGGAGCTGTTTTTT.

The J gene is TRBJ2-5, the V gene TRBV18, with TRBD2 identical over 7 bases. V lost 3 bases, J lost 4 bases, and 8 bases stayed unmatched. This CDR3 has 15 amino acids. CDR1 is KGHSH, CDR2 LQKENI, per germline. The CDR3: CASSPTSESGETQYF. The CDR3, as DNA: TGTGCCAGCTCACCCACTAGCGAGAGTGGAGAGACCCAGTACTTC.

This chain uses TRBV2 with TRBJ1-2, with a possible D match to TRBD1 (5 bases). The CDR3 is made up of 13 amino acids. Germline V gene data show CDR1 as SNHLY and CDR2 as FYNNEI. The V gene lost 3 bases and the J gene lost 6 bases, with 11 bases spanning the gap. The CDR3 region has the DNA TGTGCCAGCAGTGATCCAGGGCCTAATGGCTACACCTTC. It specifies CASSDPGPNGYTF.

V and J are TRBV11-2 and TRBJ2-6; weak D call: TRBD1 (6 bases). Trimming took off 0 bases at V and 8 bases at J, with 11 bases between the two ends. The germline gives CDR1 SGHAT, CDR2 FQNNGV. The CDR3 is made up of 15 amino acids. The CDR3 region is CASSLESQGPNVLTF. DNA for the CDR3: TGTGCCAGCAGCTTAGAATCGCAGGGGCCCAACGTCCTGACTTTC.

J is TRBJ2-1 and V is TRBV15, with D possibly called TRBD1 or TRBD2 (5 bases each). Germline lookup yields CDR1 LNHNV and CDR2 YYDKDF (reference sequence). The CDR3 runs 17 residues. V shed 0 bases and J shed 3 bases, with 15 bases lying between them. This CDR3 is CATSRDERGPLYNEQFF. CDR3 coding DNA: TGTGCCACCAGCAGAGATGAGAGGGGCCCCCTCTACAATGAGCAGTTCTTC.

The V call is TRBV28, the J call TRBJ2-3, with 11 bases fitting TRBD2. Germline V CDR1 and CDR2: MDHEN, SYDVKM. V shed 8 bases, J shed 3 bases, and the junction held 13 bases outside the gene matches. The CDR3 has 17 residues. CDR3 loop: CASDALAGGPRTDTQYF. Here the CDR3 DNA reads TGTGCCAGCGATGCATTAGCGGGAGGGCCTCGGACAGATACGCAGTATTTT. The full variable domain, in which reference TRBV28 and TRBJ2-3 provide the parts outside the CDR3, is DVKVTQSSRYLVKRTGEKVFLECVQDMDHENMFWYRQDPGLGLRLIYFSYDVKMKEKGDIPEGYSVSREKKERFSLILESASTNQTSMYLCASDALAGGPRTDTQYFGPGTRLTVL.

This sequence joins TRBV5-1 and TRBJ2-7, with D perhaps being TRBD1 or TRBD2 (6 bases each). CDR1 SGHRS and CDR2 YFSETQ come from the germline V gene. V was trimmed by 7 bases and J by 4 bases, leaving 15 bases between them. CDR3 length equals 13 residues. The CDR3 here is CASQGQGRYEQYF. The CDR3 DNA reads TGCGCCAGCCAGGGGCAGGGGAGGTACGAGCAGTACTTC.

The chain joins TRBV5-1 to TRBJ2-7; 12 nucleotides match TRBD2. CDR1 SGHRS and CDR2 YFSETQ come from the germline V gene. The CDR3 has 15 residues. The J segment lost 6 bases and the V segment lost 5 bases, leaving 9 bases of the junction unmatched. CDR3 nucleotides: TGCGCCAGCAGGTCCGGACTAGCGGGACAAGTCGAGCAGTACTTC. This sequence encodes CASRSGLAGQVEQYF. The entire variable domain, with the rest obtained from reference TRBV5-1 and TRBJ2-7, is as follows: KAGVTQTPRYLIKTRGQQVTLSCSPISGHRSVSWYQQTPGQGLQFLFEYFSETQRNKGNFPGRFSGRQFSNSRSEMNVSTLELGDSALYLCASRSGLAGQVEQYFGPGTRLTVT.

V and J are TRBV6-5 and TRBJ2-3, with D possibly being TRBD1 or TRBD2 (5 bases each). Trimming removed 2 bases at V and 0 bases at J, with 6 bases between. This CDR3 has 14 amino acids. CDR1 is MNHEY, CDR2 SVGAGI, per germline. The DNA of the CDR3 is TGTGCCAGCAGTTACGGGGGTAGCACAGATACGCAGTATTTT. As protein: CASSYGGSTDTQYF.

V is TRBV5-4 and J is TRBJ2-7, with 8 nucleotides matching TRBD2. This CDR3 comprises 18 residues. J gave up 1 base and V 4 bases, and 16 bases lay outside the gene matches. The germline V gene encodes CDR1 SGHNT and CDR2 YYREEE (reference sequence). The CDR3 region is CASSPGASGQITSYEQYF. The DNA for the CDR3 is TGTGCCAGCAGCCCGGGGGCTAGCGGGCAAATCACATCCTACGAGCAGTACTTC.

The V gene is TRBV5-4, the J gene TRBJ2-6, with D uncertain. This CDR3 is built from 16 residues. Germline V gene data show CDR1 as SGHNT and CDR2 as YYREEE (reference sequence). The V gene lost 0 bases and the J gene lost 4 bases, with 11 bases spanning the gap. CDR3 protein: CASSLVQLVGANVLTF. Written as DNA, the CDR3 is TGTGCCAGCAGCTTGGTCCAACTTGTGGGGGCCAACGTCCTGACTTTC.

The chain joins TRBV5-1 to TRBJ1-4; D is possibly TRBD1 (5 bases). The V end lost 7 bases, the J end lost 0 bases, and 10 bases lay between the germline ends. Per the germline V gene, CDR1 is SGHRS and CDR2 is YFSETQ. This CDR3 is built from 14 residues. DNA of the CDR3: TGCGCCAGCTCCGGGGGGGCAACTAATGAAAAACTGTTTTTT. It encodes CASSGGATNEKLFF.